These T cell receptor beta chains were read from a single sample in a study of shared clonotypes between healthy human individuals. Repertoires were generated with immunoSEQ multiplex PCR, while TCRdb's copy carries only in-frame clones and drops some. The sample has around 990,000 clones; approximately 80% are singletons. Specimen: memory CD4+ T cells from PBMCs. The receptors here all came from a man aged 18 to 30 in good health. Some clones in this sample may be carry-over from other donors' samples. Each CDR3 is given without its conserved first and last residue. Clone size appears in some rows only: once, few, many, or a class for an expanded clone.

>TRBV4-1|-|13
ASSPLPGFGNTIY
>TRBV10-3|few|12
AISDRGMNTEAF
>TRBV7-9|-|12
ASSLAAAQGGAF
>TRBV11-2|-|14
ASSVLLAGHTDTQY
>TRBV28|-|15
ASSPQGWQGGRQPQH
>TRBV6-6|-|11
ASSYPGNTEAF
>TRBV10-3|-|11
AIRGAGIHEQY
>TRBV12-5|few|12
ASGFSDRDYEQY
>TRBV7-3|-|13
ASSLSGTSYNEQF
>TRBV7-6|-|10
ASSLPQGGQY
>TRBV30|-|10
AWGTGHQPQH
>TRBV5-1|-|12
ASSPGGAVTEAF
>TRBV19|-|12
ASSITGWEVEAF
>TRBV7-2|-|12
ASSSAFSGNTIY
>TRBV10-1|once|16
ASSESGVAGGTYNEQF
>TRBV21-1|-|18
ASSKMNPSARQESSYEQY